The source of this T cell receptor beta chain is a study of T cells in narcolepsy. Study summary: Healthy controls were enrolled alongside patients with narcolepsy type 1 or type 2.

Only in-frame clones appear in the TCRdb table, and some are missing; sequencing was by immunoSEQ multiplex PCR. In the table there are approximately 40,000 clones, about 91% of which are singletons. Of note for this clone: Its antigen remains unknown.

The CDR3 covers 14 residues. Germline trimming cut 10 bases from V and 2 bases from J; bases unmatched to any gene: 10. The germline CDR1 and CDR2 sequences are SGHVS and FQNEAQ. Overall study results and limits: HCRT-specific and TRIB2-specific autoreactive clonotypes appeared among same-patient CSF and blood CD4+ clonotypes. In some patient and control memory CD4+ samples, autoreactive clones were absent. Autoreactive clonotypes reportedly recurred in blood of same and different patients, not controls.

Specimen: CD45RA- memory CD4+ T cells from PBMCs. This chain uses TRBV7-8 with TRBJ2-7; 8 bases agree with TRBD2. This sequence originates from a human donor with narcolepsy. The CDR3 bases are TGTGCCACCAGGCCTGCGGGGGGAGCCTACGAGCAGTACTTC. Translating gives CATRPAGGAYEQYF.